This TCR beta chain was captured in a study of metastatic and nonmetastatic thyroid tumors. On the study more broadly: Across peripheral blood and tumor or nodule tissue samples taken from malignant and benign thyroid patients, the repertoires were compared with one another.

CDR1 and CDR2 from the germline V gene are SGDLS and YYNGEE. The length of the CDR3 is 14 residues. Germline trimming cut 3 bases from V and 4 bases from J; bases unmatched to any gene: 6. TCRdb re-called the PCR reads with MiXCR. Among some 26,000 clones, roughly a quarter were seen once, and the ten largest hold about a sixth. No treatment had been given to any patient before thyroid surgery. Sample: blood. The J gene is TRBJ1-2, the V gene TRBV9; 7 bases are a match to TRBD1. This TCR was sampled from a male donor with papillary thyroid cancer or a benign thyroid nodule (not recorded which). Some clones in this sample may be carry-over from other donors' samples. CDR3 in amino acids: CASSEGTALYGYTF. CDR3 coding DNA: TGTGCCAGCAGCGAGGGGACAGCCCTCTATGGCTACACCTTC.